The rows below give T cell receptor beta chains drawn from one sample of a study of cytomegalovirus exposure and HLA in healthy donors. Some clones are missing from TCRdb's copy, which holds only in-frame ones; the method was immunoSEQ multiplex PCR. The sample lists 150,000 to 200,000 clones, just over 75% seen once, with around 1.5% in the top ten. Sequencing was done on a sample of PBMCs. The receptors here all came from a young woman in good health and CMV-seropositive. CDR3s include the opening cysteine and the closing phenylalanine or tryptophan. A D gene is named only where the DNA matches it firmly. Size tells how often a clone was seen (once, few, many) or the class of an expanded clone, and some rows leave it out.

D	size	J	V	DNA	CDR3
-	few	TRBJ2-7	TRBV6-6	TGTGCCAGCAGTTACTGGCGGACACTGTCCTACGAGCAGTACTTC	CASSYWRTLSYEQYF
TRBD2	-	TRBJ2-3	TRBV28	TGTGCCAGCAGAGCGGGAGGCACAGATACGCAGTATTTT	CASRAGGTDTQYF
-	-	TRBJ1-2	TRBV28	TGTGCCAGCAGTTTACCAGGGGCGCAGGGGCCCCTATCCTATGGCTACACCTTC	CASSLPGAQGPLSYGYTF
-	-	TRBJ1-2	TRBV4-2	TGTGCCAGCAGCCAAGATGGGCTGGGGGGGGCGGATGGCTACACCTTC	CASSQDGLGGADGYTF
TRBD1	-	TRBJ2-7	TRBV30	TGTGCCTGGAGTGGGGGGACAGGGAACGAGCAGTACTTC	CAWSGGTGNEQYF
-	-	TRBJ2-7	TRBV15	TGTGCCACCAGCAGACTGATCGGGAGCCACGAGCAGTACTTC	CATSRLIGSHEQYF
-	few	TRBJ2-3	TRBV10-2	TGCGCCAGCAGTTCTCTAGGCACAGATACGCAGTATTTT	CASSSLGTDTQYF
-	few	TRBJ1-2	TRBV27	TGTGCCAGCAGTTTGGCGGCGCAATATGGCTACACCTTC	CASSLAAQYGYTF
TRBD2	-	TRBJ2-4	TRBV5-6	TGTGCCAGCACGGGAGGGGCCGGACCAAACATTCAGTACTTC	CASTGGAGPNIQYF
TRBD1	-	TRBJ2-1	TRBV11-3	TGTGCCAGCTGTCCCTGGGGACAGGGGGCTCGTGGGGATGAGCAGTTCTTC	CASCPWGQGARGDEQFF
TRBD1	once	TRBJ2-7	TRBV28	TGTGCCAGCAGAAGGACAGGGGGCACCGAGCAGTACTTC	CASRRTGGTEQYF
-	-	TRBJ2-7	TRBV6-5	TGTGCCAGCAAGGACAAGACCTACGAGCAGTACTTC	CASKDKTYEQYF
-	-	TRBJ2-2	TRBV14	TGTGCCAGCAGCCAAGATGGCAGGGGAGTCGGGGAGCTGTTTTTT	CASSQDGRGVGELFF
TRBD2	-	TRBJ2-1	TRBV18	TGTGCCAGCTCCCCTGGGACTAGCCGAAACAATGAGCAGTTCTTC	CASSPGTSRNNEQFF
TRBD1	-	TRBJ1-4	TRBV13	TGTGCCAGCATCCTAACAGGGGGCGGGGAAAAACTGTTTTTT	CASILTGGGEKLFF
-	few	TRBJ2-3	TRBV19	TGTGCCAGTGGGTTAGCGGCAGATACGCAGTATTTT	CASGLAADTQYF
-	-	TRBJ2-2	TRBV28	TGTGCCAGCAGACGAACCGGGACAAAGAACACCGGGGAGCTGTTTTTT	CASRRTGTKNTGELFF
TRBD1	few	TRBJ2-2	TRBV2	TGTGCCAGTGAAGGAGGACAGGGGGCGCGGGAGCTGTTTTTT	CASEGGQGARELFF
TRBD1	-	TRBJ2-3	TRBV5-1	TGCGCCAGCAGCTTGGACAGGGGCGCTGGCACAGATACGCAGTATTTT	CASSLDRGAGTDTQYF
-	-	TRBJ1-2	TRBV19	TGTGCCAGTTGGGAGGGCTATGGCTACACCTTC	CASWEGYGYTF
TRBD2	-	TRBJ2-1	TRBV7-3	TGTGCCAGCAGCCCGAACTGGGGACTAGCCTACAATGAGCAGTTCTTC	CASSPNWGLAYNEQFF
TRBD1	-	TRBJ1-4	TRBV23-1	TGCGCCAGCAGTCTAACGACAGGACAGGATCTGGGGAGTAATGAAAAACTGTTTTTT	CASSLTTGQDLGSNEKLFF
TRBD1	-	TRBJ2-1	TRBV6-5	TGTGCCAGCAGCTGGGACAGGGCGGACAATGAGCAGTTCTTC	CASSWDRADNEQFF
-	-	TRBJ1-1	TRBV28	TGTGCCAGCAGTTTTTCAAACACTGAAGCTTTCTTT	CASSFSNTEAFF
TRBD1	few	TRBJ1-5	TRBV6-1	TGTGCCAGCAGTATTACAGGGGATAGCAATCAGCCCCAGCATTTT	CASSITGDSNQPQHF
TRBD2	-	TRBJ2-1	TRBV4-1	TGCGCCAGCAGCCAAGCCTGGGGGACTAGCGGGAGGGCCTCCGATGAGCAGTTCTTC	CASSQAWGTSGRASDEQFF
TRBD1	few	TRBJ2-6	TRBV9	TGTGCCAGCAGCGTAGGGTCCGACAGGGGTTTTAACTTTGGGGCCAACGTCCTGACTTTC	CASSVGSDRGFNFGANVLTF
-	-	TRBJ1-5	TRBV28	TGTGCCAGCAGTATTCAATCCGGTAATCAGCCCCAGCATTTT	CASSIQSGNQPQHF
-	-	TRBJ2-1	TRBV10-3	TGTGCCATCAGCAGGGAAAGCGATGAGCAGTTCTTC	CAISRESDEQFF
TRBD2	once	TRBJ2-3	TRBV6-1	TGTGCCAGCAGTGAAGCCCTGGACCTAGCGGTAACCAGCACAGATACGCAGTATTTT	CASSEALDLAVTSTDTQYF
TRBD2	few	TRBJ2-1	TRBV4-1	TGCGCCAGCAGCCAAGAGGGGGCTAGCGGGAGAAGGTTTATCAATGAGCAGTTCTTC	CASSQEGASGRRFINEQFF
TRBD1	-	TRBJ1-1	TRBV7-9	TGTGCCAGCAGCTTAAGACAGGGAATCCAACAAATGAACACTGAAGCTTTCTTT	CASSLRQGIQQMNTEAFF
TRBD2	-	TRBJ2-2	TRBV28	TGTGCCAGCAGTTTCCAGGGACTAGCGAGGAACACCGGGGAGCTGTTTTTT	CASSFQGLARNTGELFF
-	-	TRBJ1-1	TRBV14	TGTGCCAGCAGCCAAAAGGGACACCGGAGCACTGAAGCTTTCTTT	CASSQKGHRSTEAFF
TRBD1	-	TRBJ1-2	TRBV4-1	TGCGCCAGCAGAGGGGGACAGGGAGTTTTGGATGGCTACACCTTC	CASRGGQGVLDGYTF
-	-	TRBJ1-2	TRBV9	TGTGCCAGCAGCGTAGGGTTGACAGGATCCAACTATGGCTACACCTTC	CASSVGLTGSNYGYTF
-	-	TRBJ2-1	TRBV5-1	TGCGCCAGCAGCTTGGAGTCAGGGGTCTGGAATGAGCAGTTCTTC	CASSLESGVWNEQFF
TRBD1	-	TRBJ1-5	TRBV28	TGTGCCAGCAGTCGGACAGGGCTGAATCAGCCCCAGCATTTT	CASSRTGLNQPQHF
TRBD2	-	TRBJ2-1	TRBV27	TGTGCCAGCAGTTTACGAGGACTAGCGACGGGGAATGAGCAGTTCTTC	CASSLRGLATGNEQFF
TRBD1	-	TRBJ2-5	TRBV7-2	TGTGCCAGCAGCCAAGGGGGGGGACAGGGGGTCGACCAGTACTTC	CASSQGGGQGVDQYF
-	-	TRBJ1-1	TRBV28	TGTGCCAGTCGGGGGGCCGTTACTGAAGCTTTCTTT	CASRGAVTEAFF